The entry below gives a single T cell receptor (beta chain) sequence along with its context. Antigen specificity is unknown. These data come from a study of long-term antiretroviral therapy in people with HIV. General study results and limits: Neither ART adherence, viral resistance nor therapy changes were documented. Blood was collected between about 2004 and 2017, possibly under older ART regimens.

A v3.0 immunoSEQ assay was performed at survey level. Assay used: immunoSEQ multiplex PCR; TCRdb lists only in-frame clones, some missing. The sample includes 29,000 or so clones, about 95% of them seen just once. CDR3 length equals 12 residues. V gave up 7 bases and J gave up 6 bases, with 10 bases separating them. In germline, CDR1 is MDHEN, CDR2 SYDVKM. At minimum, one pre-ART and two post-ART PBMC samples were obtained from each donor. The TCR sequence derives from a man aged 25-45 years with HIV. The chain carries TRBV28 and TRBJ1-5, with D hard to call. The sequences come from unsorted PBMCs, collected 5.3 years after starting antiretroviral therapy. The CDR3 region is CASTAGSQPQHF. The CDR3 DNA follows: TGTGCCAGCACGGCGGGGTCTCAGCCCCAGCATTTT.